This T cell receptor (beta chain) was sequenced in a study of OX40 agonist ivuxolimab in advanced cancers. Points from the study as a whole: At doses 0.1 to 3.0 mg/kg, CD4+ and CD8+ clones expanded. Fewer expanded clones were found on average in CD4+ than in CD8+ T cells. In a subset of nonresponders, normalized T-cell clonal expansion was also low. Researchers did not determine the expanded peripheral T cells' antigen specificity.

This CDR3 is built from 15 residues. Germline CDR1 and CDR2: SGHNT and YYREEE (reference sequence). In regard to this clone: What it binds is not known. Compared with germline, one end of the junction differs, possibly owing to a read error.

Clones were sequenced by immunoSEQ multiplex PCR, and TCRdb holds only the in-frame ones, with some missing. Found here are approximately 17,000 clones, about 70% of them singletons; the top ten hold 15% to 20%. The chain is built from TRBV5-4 and TRBJ1-3, with 7 bases identical to TRBD1. This clonotype was obtained from an adult with an advanced solid tumor such as melanoma, head and neck, liver or kidney cancer. The sample consisted of CD4+ or CD8+ T cells sorted from blood, taken in a trial of the OX40 agonist ivuxolimab. This CDR3 reads CASSQHRGAGNTIYF. CDR3 nucleotides: TGCGCCAGCAGCCAACACAGGGGTGCTGGAAACACCATATATTTT.